These T cell receptor beta chains were read from a single sample in a study of shared clonotypes between healthy human individuals. Using immunoSEQ multiplex PCR, the repertoire was profiled, and TCRdb retains in-frame clones only, with some absent. The sample holds roughly 890,000 clones, 92% seen once. Material: naive CD8+ T cells sorted from blood. All receptors come from a man aged 25-40 years in good health. Each CDR3 is given with its conserved first and last residue. Fields, in order: V gene, J gene, D gene, clone size, CDR3 DNA, CDR3 protein. The D gene is left open where the match is weak. Not all rows give a size; the values are once, few, many and, for expanded clones, a class.

V gene: TRBV18; J gene: TRBJ2-7; D gene: TRBD1; clone size: .; CDR3 DNA: TGTGCCAGCTCACCAAAAAACCCGACAGGGTCTATTAGGCCCTACGAGCAGTACTTC; CDR3 protein: CASSPKNPTGSIRPYEQYF
V gene: TRBV6-5; J gene: TRBJ1-1; D gene: .; clone size: .; CDR3 DNA: TGTGCCAGCAGTTTGCCCGGAGGGTCAGATGAAGCTTTCTTT; CDR3 protein: CASSLPGGSDEAFF
V gene: TRBV27; J gene: TRBJ2-5; D gene: .; clone size: .; CDR3 DNA: TGTGCCAGCAGTCCCCCCCAGGGCCGTCAGTACTTC; CDR3 protein: CASSPPQGRQYF
V gene: TRBV5-1; J gene: TRBJ2-7; D gene: .; clone size: .; CDR3 DNA: TGCGCCAGCAGTCAGCCTCCCTCCTACGAGCAGTACTTC; CDR3 protein: CASSQPPSYEQYF
V gene: TRBV28; J gene: TRBJ1-5; D gene: .; clone size: .; CDR3 DNA: TGTATTAGCAATCAGCCCCAGCATTTT; CDR3 protein: CISNQPQHF
V gene: TRBV28; J gene: TRBJ1-1; D gene: .; clone size: .; CDR3 DNA: TGTGCCAGCAGTTTATTGGTGGGGCTGAACACTGAAGCTTTCTTT; CDR3 protein: CASSLLVGLNTEAFF
V gene: TRBV19; J gene: TRBJ2-7; D gene: TRBD2; clone size: .; CDR3 DNA: TGTGCCAGTAGTATATCGGGAGGGGCCTACGAGCAGTACTTC; CDR3 protein: CASSISGGAYEQYF
V gene: TRBV28; J gene: TRBJ1-2; D gene: TRBD1; clone size: .; CDR3 DNA: TGTGCCAGCAGGCTTACAGGGGACAGACGGGCTGGCTACACCTTC; CDR3 protein: CASRLTGDRRAGYTF
V gene: TRBV5-4; J gene: TRBJ2-1; D gene: TRBD1; clone size: .; CDR3 DNA: TGTGCCAGCAGTCGAGAAGGACAGGGGGGGCGGAATGAGCAGTTCTTC; CDR3 protein: CASSREGQGGRNEQFF
V gene: TRBV9; J gene: TRBJ2-1; D gene: .; clone size: .; CDR3 DNA: TGTGCCAGCAGCGTAGGAGTGTGGCAGGGCCCCTACAATGAGCAGTTCTTC; CDR3 protein: CASSVGVWQGPYNEQFF
V gene: TRBV28; J gene: TRBJ1-2; D gene: .; clone size: .; CDR3 DNA: TGTGCCAGCAGTTTAAGTATAGAAGACGACTATGGCTACACCTTC; CDR3 protein: CASSLSIEDDYGYTF
V gene: TRBV15; J gene: TRBJ2-1; D gene: TRBD2; clone size: .; CDR3 DNA: TGTGCCACCAGCAGAGATCGTCATCATAGCGGGAGCTACAATGAGCAGTTCTTC; CDR3 protein: CATSRDRHHSGSYNEQFF
V gene: TRBV19; J gene: TRBJ1-5; D gene: .; clone size: .; CDR3 DNA: TGTGCCAGTAGCCTCCTGGGTTATAGCAATCAGCCCCAGCATTTT; CDR3 protein: CASSLLGYSNQPQHF
V gene: TRBV11-2; J gene: TRBJ2-1; D gene: .; clone size: .; CDR3 DNA: TGTGCCAGCAGCACTCCATCAGGGGAAAACGTTCCCCACAATGAGCAGTTCTTC; CDR3 protein: CASSTPSGENVPHNEQFF
V gene: TRBV7-9; J gene: TRBJ1-1; D gene: .; clone size: .; CDR3 DNA: TGTGCCAGCAGCTTAGCGCCAGGGCTGAACACTGAAGCTTTCTTT; CDR3 protein: CASSLAPGLNTEAFF
V gene: TRBV2; J gene: TRBJ2-7; D gene: TRBD2; clone size: .; CDR3 DNA: TGTGCCAGCAGCTTGAGCGGGACTCGAGAGCAGTACTTC; CDR3 protein: CASSLSGTREQYF
V gene: TRBV13; J gene: TRBJ2-3; D gene: TRBD2; clone size: .; CDR3 DNA: TGTGCCAGCAGCTTATATCTAGCGGGAGCGTCTAGCACAGATACGCAGTATTTT; CDR3 protein: CASSLYLAGASSTDTQYF
V gene: TRBV9; J gene: TRBJ2-3; D gene: .; clone size: .; CDR3 DNA: TGTGCCAGCAGCCCACAAGGCTTCACAGATACGCAGTATTTT; CDR3 protein: CASSPQGFTDTQYF
V gene: TRBV7-9; J gene: TRBJ2-7; D gene: TRBD1; clone size: .; CDR3 DNA: TGTGCCAGCAGCGGTAAGACAGGGACGACCTACGAGCAGTACTTC; CDR3 protein: CASSGKTGTTYEQYF
V gene: TRBV7-2; J gene: TRBJ1-2; D gene: .; clone size: .; CDR3 DNA: TGTGCCAGCAGCTTAGGGGACCAAGGGTGGAACTATGGCTACACCTTC; CDR3 protein: CASSLGDQGWNYGYTF
V gene: TRBV27; J gene: TRBJ2-4; D gene: .; clone size: .; CDR3 DNA: TGTGCCAGCAGCCGTGAGCGAACCGCACTCAAAAACATTCAGTACTTC; CDR3 protein: CASSRERTALKNIQYF
V gene: TRBV6-6; J gene: TRBJ2-2; D gene: .; clone size: .; CDR3 DNA: TGTGCCAGCAGGGGCGTTCCCGGGGAGCTGTTTTTT; CDR3 protein: CASRGVPGELFF
V gene: TRBV6-6; J gene: TRBJ1-1; D gene: .; clone size: .; CDR3 DNA: TGTGCCAGCAGTACGGCCATCACAGGGGAAGCTTTCTTT; CDR3 protein: CASSTAITGEAFF
V gene: TRBV25-1; J gene: TRBJ2-1; D gene: TRBD1; clone size: .; CDR3 DNA: TGTGCCAGCAGGGCGGGGACAGGGAGCCCCAATGAGCAGTTCTTC; CDR3 protein: CASRAGTGSPNEQFF
V gene: TRBV5-1; J gene: TRBJ1-4; D gene: .; clone size: .; CDR3 DNA: TGCGCCAGCAGCAAAAACAGGGATGAAAAACTGTTTTTT; CDR3 protein: CASSKNRDEKLFF
V gene: TRBV7-9; J gene: TRBJ2-7; D gene: .; clone size: .; CDR3 DNA: TGTGCCAGCAGCTTGCTCTTCGGCAGGGTGGCTGATGACCTCGAGCAGTACTTC; CDR3 protein: CASSLLFGRVADDLEQYF
V gene: TRBV28; J gene: TRBJ1-1; D gene: TRBD1; clone size: .; CDR3 DNA: TGTGCCAGCAGTTACGGACAGGTTGAGTGGATCACTGAAGCTTTCTTT; CDR3 protein: CASSYGQVEWITEAFF
V gene: TRBV4-1; J gene: TRBJ2-1; D gene: TRBD2; clone size: .; CDR3 DNA: TGCGCCAGCAGGGAACTAGCGGGAGGAATCAATGAGCAGTTCTTC; CDR3 protein: CASRELAGGINEQFF
V gene: TRBV5-1; J gene: TRBJ2-1; D gene: TRBD2; clone size: .; CDR3 DNA: TGCGCCAGCGTCCATGGGACTAATACTAACAATGAGCAGTTCTTC; CDR3 protein: CASVHGTNTNNEQFF
V gene: TRBV11-3; J gene: TRBJ1-5; D gene: .; clone size: few; CDR3 DNA: TGTGCCAGCAGCTTAGACAATCAGCCCCAGCATTTT; CDR3 protein: CASSLDNQPQHF
V gene: TRBV19; J gene: TRBJ2-1; D gene: .; clone size: .; CDR3 DNA: TGTGCCAGTAGTATGGTAGGGTATAATGAGCAGTTCTTC; CDR3 protein: CASSMVGYNEQFF
V gene: TRBV28; J gene: TRBJ2-7; D gene: .; clone size: .; CDR3 DNA: TGTGCCAGCAGTTTAGTGGCGAGCTACGAGCAGTACTTC; CDR3 protein: CASSLVASYEQYF
V gene: TRBV5-6; J gene: TRBJ2-7; D gene: TRBD2; clone size: once; CDR3 DNA: TGTGCCAGCAGCTTGGTCGGCGGGAGTCTTTACGAGCAGTACTTC; CDR3 protein: CASSLVGGSLYEQYF
V gene: TRBV9; J gene: TRBJ2-7; D gene: TRBD2; clone size: .; CDR3 DNA: TGTGCCAGCAGCGCCCGCGGGGGTAACTACGAGCAGTACTTC; CDR3 protein: CASSARGGNYEQYF
V gene: TRBV7-9; J gene: TRBJ2-7; D gene: .; clone size: once; CDR3 DNA: TGTGCCAGCAGTCAAAATCACGATTCCTACGAGCAGTACTTC; CDR3 protein: CASSQNHDSYEQYF
V gene: TRBV27; J gene: TRBJ2-7; D gene: TRBD1; clone size: .; CDR3 DNA: TGTGCCAGCAGTTTGTCAGGGGGCAACTACGAGCAGTACTTC; CDR3 protein: CASSLSGGNYEQYF
V gene: TRBV5-1; J gene: TRBJ2-1; D gene: TRBD2; clone size: .; CDR3 DNA: TGCGCCAGCAGCGGAGCCCCCGGGACTAGCGGGAGGAATGAGCAGTTCTTC; CDR3 protein: CASSGAPGTSGRNEQFF
V gene: TRBV4-1; J gene: TRBJ2-7; D gene: TRBD1; clone size: .; CDR3 DNA: TGCGCCAGCAGCCAAGTGGCAGGGGGCGCCTACGAGCAGTACTTC; CDR3 protein: CASSQVAGGAYEQYF
V gene: TRBV7-2; J gene: TRBJ2-7; D gene: TRBD2; clone size: .; CDR3 DNA: TGTGCCAGCAGCTTAAGCGGGAGGCGCGACGAGCAGTACTTC; CDR3 protein: CASSLSGRRDEQYF
V gene: TRBV7-9; J gene: TRBJ1-4; D gene: .; clone size: .; CDR3 DNA: TGTGCCAGCAGGGGGGAGGAAAAACTGTTTTTT; CDR3 protein: CASRGEEKLFF
V gene: TRBV7-9; J gene: TRBJ2-1; D gene: .; clone size: .; CDR3 DNA: TGTGCCAGCAGCCTCAGGGTGGGGGTCTACAATGAGCAGTTCTTC; CDR3 protein: CASSLRVGVYNEQFF